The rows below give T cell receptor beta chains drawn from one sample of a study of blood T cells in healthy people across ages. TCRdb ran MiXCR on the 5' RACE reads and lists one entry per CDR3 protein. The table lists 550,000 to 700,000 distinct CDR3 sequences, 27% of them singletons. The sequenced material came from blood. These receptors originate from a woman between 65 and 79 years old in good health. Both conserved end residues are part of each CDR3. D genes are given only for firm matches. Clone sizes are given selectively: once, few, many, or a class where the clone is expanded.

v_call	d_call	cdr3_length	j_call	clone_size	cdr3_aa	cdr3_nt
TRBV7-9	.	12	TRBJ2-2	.	CASSLEVGELFF	TGTGCCAGCAGCTTAGAGGTCGGGGAGCTGTTTTTT
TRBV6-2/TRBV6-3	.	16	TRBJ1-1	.	CASSYSPGEVNTEAFF	TGTGCCAGCAGTTACTCGCCAGGGGAAGTGAACACTGAAGCTTTCTTT
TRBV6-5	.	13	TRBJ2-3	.	CASSLQGEDTQYF	TGTGCCAGCAGCCTACAGGGAGAAGATACGCAGTATTTT
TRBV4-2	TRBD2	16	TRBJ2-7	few	CASSQSALAGGYEQYF	TGTGCCAGCAGCCAAAGTGCTCTAGCGGGGGGATACGAGCAGTACTTC
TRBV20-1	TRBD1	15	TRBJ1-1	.	CSAVTGGRRNTEAFF	TGCAGTGCTGTAACAGGGGGAAGGAGGAACACTGAAGCTTTCTTT
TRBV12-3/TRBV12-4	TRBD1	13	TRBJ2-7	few	CASSTGGSGPQYF	TGTGCCAGCAGCACAGGGGGATCCGGCCCGCAGTACTTC
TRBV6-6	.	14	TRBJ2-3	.	CASSRGAHTDTQYF	TGTGCCAGCAGTCGGGGGGCCCACACAGATACGCAGTATTTT
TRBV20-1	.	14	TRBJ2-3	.	CSASPGLITGAQYF	TGCAGTGCTAGCCCGGGACTTATTACCGGGGCGCAGTATTTT
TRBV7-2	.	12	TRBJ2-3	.	CASSLDGYTQYF	TGTGCCAGCAGCTTAGACGGTTATACGCAGTATTTT
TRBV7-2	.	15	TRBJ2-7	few	CASSLASGRSYEQYF	TGTGCCAGCAGCTTAGCCTCAGGGCGGTCCTACGAGCAGTACTTC
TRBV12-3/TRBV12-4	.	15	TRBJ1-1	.	CASSGGGARRAEAFF	TGTGCCAGCAGTGGGGGGGGGGCGAGGAGGGCTGAAGCTTTCTTT
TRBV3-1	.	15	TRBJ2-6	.	CASSMKGSGANVLTF	TGTGCCAGCTCGATGAAGGGCTCTGGGGCCAACGTCCTGACTTTC
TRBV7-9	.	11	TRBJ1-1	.	CASSLGTVAFF	TGTGCCAGCAGCTTAGGGACAGTGGCTTTCTTT
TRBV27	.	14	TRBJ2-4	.	CASRSSLAKNIQYF	TGTGCCAGCAGGTCTAGTCTAGCCAAAAACATTCAGTACTTC
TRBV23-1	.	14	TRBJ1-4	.	CASSWGRRSEKLFF	TGCGCCAGCAGTTGGGGACGGCGGAGTGAAAAACTGTTTTTT
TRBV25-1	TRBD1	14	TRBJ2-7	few	CASSEDRGTYEQYF	TGTGCCAGCAGTGAGGACAGGGGAACCTACGAGCAGTACTTC
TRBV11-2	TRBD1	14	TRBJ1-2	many	CASSFIGTGQGYTF	TGTGCCAGCAGCTTCATCGGGACAGGGCAAGGCTACACCTTC
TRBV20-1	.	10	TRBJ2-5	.	CSASAGTQYF	TGCAGTGCCTCAGCTGGGACCCAGTACTTC
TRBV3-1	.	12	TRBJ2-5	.	CASRMGGETQYF	TGTGCCAGCCGCATGGGGGGAGAGACCCAGTACTTC
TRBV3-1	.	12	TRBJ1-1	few	CASSQKGTAAFF	TGTGCCAGCAGCCAAAAAGGGACGGCGGCTTTCTTT
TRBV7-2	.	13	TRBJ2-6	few	CASSSGVANVLTF	TGTGCCAGCAGCTCTGGAGTCGCCAACGTCCTGACTTTC
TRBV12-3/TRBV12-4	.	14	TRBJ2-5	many	CASSQSAAGQTQYF	TGTGCCAGCAGCCAATCTGCGGCGGGTCAGACCCAGTACTTC
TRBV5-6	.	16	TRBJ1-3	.	CASSLGEASSGNTIYF	TGTGCCAGCAGCTTGGGGGAAGCTTCCTCTGGAAACACCATATATTTT
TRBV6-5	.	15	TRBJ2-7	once	CASTYRALGSYEQYF	TGTGCCAGCACCTACAGGGCCCTAGGCTCCTACGAGCAGTACTTC
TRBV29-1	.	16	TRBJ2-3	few	CSVESGLLSPTDTQYF	TGCAGCGTTGAGTCGGGGCTCCTTAGTCCCACAGATACGCAGTATTTT
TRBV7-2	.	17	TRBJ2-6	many	CASSLKQASSGANVLTF	TGTGCCAGCAGCTTAAAACAGGCGTCCTCTGGGGCCAACGTCCTGACTTTC
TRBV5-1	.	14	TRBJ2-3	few	CASSLMRAADTQYF	TGCGCCAGCAGCTTGATGCGGGCCGCAGATACGCAGTATTTT
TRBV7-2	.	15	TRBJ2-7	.	CASSLAGQGGAEQYF	TGTGCCAGCAGCTTAGCCGGGCAGGGTGGCGCCGAGCAGTACTTC
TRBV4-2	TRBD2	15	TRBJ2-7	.	CASSQDVGGSYEQYF	TGTGCCAGCAGCCAAGACGTCGGGGGGTCCTACGAGCAGTACTTC
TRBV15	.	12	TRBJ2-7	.	CATSRGQYEQYF	TGTGCCACCAGCAGAGGACAGTACGAGCAGTACTTC
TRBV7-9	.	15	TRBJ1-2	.	CASSSRTVSKNGYTF	TGTGCCAGCAGCTCACGGACAGTTAGTAAAAATGGCTACACCTTC
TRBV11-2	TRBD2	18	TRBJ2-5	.	CASSLGPADLNGGETQYF	TGTGCCAGCAGCTTAGGCCCTGCGGACTTAAACGGGGGGGAGACCCAGTACTTC
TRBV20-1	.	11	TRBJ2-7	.	CSATTTAEQYF	TGCAGTGCCACCACCACAGCCGAGCAGTACTTC
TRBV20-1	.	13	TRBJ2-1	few	CSASRGNRNEQFF	TGCAGTGCTAGTCGCGGGAATCGCAATGAGCAGTTCTTC
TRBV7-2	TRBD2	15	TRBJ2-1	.	CASSSRLAGNNEQFF	TGTGCCAGCAGCTCGCGGCTAGCGGGGAACAATGAGCAGTTCTTC
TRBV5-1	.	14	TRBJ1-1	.	CASSPTRASQEAFF	TGCGCCAGCAGCCCAACCAGGGCTTCTCAAGAAGCTTTCTTT
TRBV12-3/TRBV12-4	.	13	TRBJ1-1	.	CASAGRGNTEAFF	TGTGCCAGCGCGGGTCGGGGGAACACTGAAGCTTTCTTT
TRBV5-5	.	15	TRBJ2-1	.	CASIPHGVSYNEQFF	TGTGCCAGCATTCCCCACGGGGTCTCCTACAATGAGCAGTTCTTC
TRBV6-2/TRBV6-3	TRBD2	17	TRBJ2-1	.	CASSSWLGGEPGNEQFF	TGTGCCAGCAGTTCCTGGTTGGGGGGGGAGCCAGGCAATGAGCAGTTCTTC
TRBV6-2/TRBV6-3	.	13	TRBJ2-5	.	CASSYGLGETQYF	TGTGCCAGCAGTTACGGACTTGGGGAGACCCAGTACTTC
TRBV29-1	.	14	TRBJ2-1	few	CSVGPPANYNEQFF	TGCAGCGTTGGTCCGCCCGCGAACTACAATGAGCAGTTCTTC
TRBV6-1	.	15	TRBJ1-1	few	CASSSGTTYNTEAFF	TGTGCCAGCAGTTCCGGGACAACTTATAACACTGAAGCTTTCTTT
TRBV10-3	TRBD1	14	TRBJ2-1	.	CAIRAGTADNEQFF	TGTGCCATCAGGGCCGGGACAGCGGACAATGAGCAGTTCTTC
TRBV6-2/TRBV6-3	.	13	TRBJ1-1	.	CASSYSHNTEAFF	TGTGCCAGCAGTTACTCCCATAACACTGAAGCTTTCTTT
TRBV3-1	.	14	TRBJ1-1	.	CASSPPRRNTEAFF	TGTGCCAGCAGCCCTCCAAGGAGGAACACTGAAGCTTTCTTT
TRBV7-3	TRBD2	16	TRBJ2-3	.	CASSPLAGTGTDTQYF	TGTGCCAGCAGCCCTCTAGCGGGGACCGGCACAGATACGCAGTATTTT